The clone carrying this T cell receptor beta chain was seen ten or more times. Its cognate antigen is unknown. The source of the sample is a study of Graves' ophthalmopathy and Graves' hyperthyroidism. Study outcomes and limitations: The model's prediction of ophthalmopathy progression had 65% to 71% sensitivity and roughly 72% specificity.

This CDR3 has 12 residues. V lost 0 bases, J lost 6 bases, and 5 bases lay in between. Germline V gives CDR1 SGHTA, CDR2 FQGNSA. Establishment of the diagnosis relied upon clinical symptoms, serum thyroxine, TRAb, thyroid ultrasound and orbital computed tomography. Researchers took RNA transcripts and amplified TCR beta CDR3 regions from them. The library came from an HTBI-primed first-round RT-PCR and a second-round multiplex PCR. TCRdb re-called the multiplex PCR reads with MiXCR, one entry per CDR3 protein. The sample carries about 230,000 distinct CDR3 sequences, around 45% recorded once. This sequence was found in an adult man with Graves' ophthalmopathy. The rearrangement joins TRBV7-2 to TRBJ1-2; D call uncertain. Sequenced: peripheral blood. The CDR3 loop is CASSLARDGYTF. The CDR3 nucleotides are TGTGCCAGCAGCTTAGCGAGGGATGGCTACACCTTC. The whole variable domain, remainder taken from reference TRBV7-2 and TRBJ1-2, is GAGVSQSPSNKVTEKGKDVELRCDPISGHTALYWYRQSLGQGLEFLIYFQGNSAPDKSGLPSDRFSAERTGGSVSTLTIQRTQQEDSAVYLCASSLARDGYTFGSGTRLTVV.